What follows are 32 T cell receptor beta chains derived from one specimen sequenced in a study of control samples from healthy donors and cancer patients. Sequenced by immunoSEQ multiplex PCR; TCRdb stores in-frame clones only, minus some. The sample holds fewer than 200,000 clones, about 92% seen once. The sequenced sample was blood. Every receptor here comes from a man under 40 in good health.

This rearrangement joins TRBV11-2 to TRBJ1-1; 10 bases are shared with TRBD1. The CDR3 length is 17 residues. Germline CDR1 and CDR2: SGHAT and FQNNGV. Trimming removed 1 base from V and 5 bases from J; junction bases left unmatched: 10. In nucleotides, the CDR3 is TGTGCCAGCAGCTTAGTTTTTGGGACAGGGGCGCTAACTGAAGCTTTCTTT. This sequence encodes CASSLVFGTGALTEAFF.

This rearrangement joins TRBV29-1 to TRBJ1-2, with 7 positions matching TRBD1. Germline loops: CDR1 SQVTM, CDR2 ANQGSEA. The CDR3 has 13 residues. After removal of 7 bases from V and 4 bases from J, the junction contained 9 bases not matched to a gene. The CDR3 nucleotides are TGCAGCGCGCGACAGGGCAACGGCTATGGCTACACCTTC. It codes for CSARQGNGYGYTF.

The chain joins TRBV27 to TRBJ2-1, with 9 bases lining up with TRBD2. Trimming removed 5 bases from V and 5 bases from J; junction bases left unmatched: 16. Germline CDR1 is MNHEY and CDR2 is SMNVEV (reference sequence). The CDR3 is 18 residues long. The CDR3 region has the DNA TGTGCCAGCAGTCCGACTAGCGGAGACTATAACACTAACAATGAGCAGTTCTTC. Translating it yields CASSPTSGDYNTNNEQFF.

The sample holds a few counts of this clone. This chain uses TRBV30 with TRBJ2-3, with D perhaps matching TRBD2 (10 bases). Germline V gives CDR1 GTSNPN, CDR2 SVGIG (reference sequence). Trimming shortened V by 3 bases and J by 5 bases, and 36 bases separated the two germline ends. The CDR3 has 21 residues. The CDR3 DNA reads as TGTGCCTGGAGCCCCAAAACAGGGGGCGTGGGGAGCGGGAGGGGTAGAGATACGCAGTATTTT. Translation: CAWSPKTGGVGSGRGRDTQYF.

About this clone itself: This sample also contains other DNA sequences that code for the same CDR3. The chain couples TRBV12-3 or TRBV12-4 to TRBJ1-5; D remains unclear. The CDR3 is made up of 12 amino acids. Trimming removed 2 bases at V and 4 bases at J, with 3 bases between. As DNA, the CDR3 is TGTGCCAGCAGTTTAAGGAATCAGCCCCAGCATTTT. Its translation: CASSLRNQPQHF.

The chain couples TRBV7-9 to TRBJ2-5, with TRBD2 matching over 9 bases. Germline CDR1 SEHNR, CDR2 FQNEAQ (reference sequence). This CDR3 contains 15 residues. V lost 5 bases and J lost 5; bases outside the gene matches: 9. The CDR3 loop is CASSVRKSGRETQYF. The CDR3, as DNA: TGTGCCAGCAGCGTCCGAAAAAGCGGGAGGGAGACCCAGTACTTC.

This chain uses TRBV5-1 with TRBJ1-1; perhaps TRBD1 as D (5 bases). The CDR3 has 14 residues. Trimming left V 4 bases short and J 3 bases short, with 13 bases between. In germline, CDR1 is SGHRS, CDR2 YFSETQ. The CDR3 DNA reads TGCGCCAGCAGCCCCCGGGGGGGGGACACTGAAGCTTTCTTT. It is translated as CASSPRGGDTEAFF.

The chain employs TRBV7-9 and TRBJ2-1, with 11 bases that match TRBD2. The germline gives CDR1 SEHNR, CDR2 FQNEAQ (reference sequence). This CDR3 comprises 16 residues. After removal of 5 bases from V and 10 bases from J, the junction contained 13 bases not matched to a gene. In DNA, the CDR3 is TGTGCCAGCAGCATATTAGCGGGAGGGAGAGGGGGGGAGCAGTTCTTC. Residues: CASSILAGGRGGEQFF. The complete variable domain, with remaining parts taken from reference TRBV7-9 and TRBJ2-1, reads DTGVSQNPRHKITKRGQNVTFRCDPISEHNRLYWYRQTLGQGPEFLTYFQNEAQLEKSRLLSDRFSAERPKGSFSTLEIQRTEQGDSAMYLCASSILAGGRGGEQFFGPGTRLTVL.

In this sample, this clone turned up once. One end of the junction is discordant with germline, which a read error may explain. Other DNA sequences of this sample code for an identical CDR3. The chain couples TRBV4-3 to TRBJ1-2; 9 bases line up with TRBD1. Germline CDR1 reads LGHNA; CDR2 reads YSLEER. The CDR3 is made up of 14 amino acids. CDR3 loop: CASSPGQGEYGYTF. The CDR3 DNA is TGCGCCAGTAGCCCGGGACAGGGCGAATATGGCTACACCTTC.

The chain is built from TRBV5-1 and TRBJ1-2; TRBD1 might be the D (6 bases). The CDR3 spans 13 residues. V lost 4 bases and J 6 bases, leaving 13 bases between the germline ends. In germline, CDR1 is SGHRS, CDR2 YFSETQ. CDR3 region: CASSPGGADGYTF. The CDR3 bases are TGCGCCAGCAGCCCGGGGGGCGCGGATGGCTACACCTTC. Combining the CDR3 with reference TRBV5-1 and TRBJ1-2 gives the whole variable domain KAGVTQTPRYLIKTRGQQVTLSCSPISGHRSVSWYQQTPGQGLQFLFEYFSETQRNKGNFPGRFSGRQFSNSRSEMNVSTLELGDSALYLCASSPGGADGYTFGSGTRLTVV.

The rearrangement links TRBV3-1 (or the pseudogene TRBV3-2) to TRBJ2-5; the match to TRBD2 covers 11 bases. CDR1 and CDR2 (germline): LGHDT, YNNKEL (reference sequence). After removal of 2 bases from V and 3 bases from J, the junction contained 8 bases not matched to a gene. CDR3 length: 17 amino acids. The CDR3 loop is CASSQPRSLAGEETQYF. DNA of the CDR3: TGTGCCAGCAGCCAACCTCGCTCACTAGCGGGGGAAGAGACCCAGTACTTC.

J is TRBJ1-5 and V is TRBV24-1; possible D gene TRBD1, 5 bases. CDR3 length: 16 residues. Trimming cost V 4 bases and J 4 bases, with 16 bases left between them. The germline V gene has CDR1 KGHDR and CDR2 SFDVKD. The CDR3 coding sequence is TGTGCCACCAGTGACTCCACCCCTGGGGGGAATCAGCCCCAGCATTTT. It translates to CATSDSTPGGNQPQHF.

The chain uses TRBV5-1 and TRBJ2-5, with 9 bases matching TRBD1. Germline CDR1 SGHRS, CDR2 YFSETQ. Trimming cost V 2 bases and J 5 bases; bases outside gene matches: 4. The CDR3 has 14 residues. The CDR3 nucleotides are TGCGCCAGCAGCTTACAGGGGGCTAGGGAGACCCAGTACTTC. Amino acid sequence: CASSLQGARETQYF.

This clone has a single count. The chain recombines TRBV28 with TRBJ1-1; 8 bases fit TRBD1. Germline CDR1 and CDR2: MDHEN and SYDVKM. CDR3 length equals 15 residues. The junction had 10 bases not matched to a gene; V was cut back by 5 bases and J by 5 bases. The CDR3 DNA follows: TGTGCCAGCAGTCCCCTTGGACAGGGAAGGACTGAAGCTTTCTTT. It translates to CASSPLGQGRTEAFF.

The rearrangement joins TRBV19 to TRBJ1-6; 10 bases are shared with TRBD1. Unmatched junction bases numbered 7, after V lost 6 bases and J lost 8 bases. In germline, CDR1 is LNHDA, CDR2 SQIVND (reference sequence). This CDR3 is built from 15 residues. CDR3 DNA sequence: TGTGCCAGTAGCCCGACCGGGACAGGGGATTCACCCCTCCACTTT. Translated: CASSPTGTGDSPLHF.

This chain uses TRBV19 with TRBJ2-5; unclear D gene. The CDR3 contains 16 residues. Germline assignment: CDR1 LNHDA and CDR2 SQIVND (reference sequence). Trimming left V 4 bases short and J 3 bases short, with 18 bases between. CDR3 coding DNA: TGTGCCAGTAGTACCCTCGGGTGGGCCCCGGAAGAGACCCAGTACTTC. Amino acids: CASSTLGWAPEETQYF.

The chain has TRBV19 and TRBJ1-5; weak D call: TRBD1 (5 bases). The CDR3 has 15 amino acids. The V gene lost 2 bases and the J gene lost 1 base, with 9 bases spanning the gap. Germline V gene sequence: CDR1 LNHDA, CDR2 SQIVND (reference sequence). CDR3 loop: CASSILAGSNQPQHF. The DNA of the CDR3 is TGTGCCAGTAGTATATTGGCAGGGAGCAATCAGCCCCAGCATTTT.

The V call is TRBV6-2 or TRBV6-3, the J call TRBJ2-1; 11 nucleotides line up with TRBD2. CDR1 and CDR2 (germline): MNHEY, SVGEGT. The junction had 18 bases not matched to a gene; V was cut back by 2 bases and J by 3 bases. There are 21 residues in the CDR3. CDR3 amino acids: CASSYDLRLAGGEERYNEQFF. The DNA for the CDR3 is TGTGCCAGCAGTTACGATTTGCGGCTAGCGGGAGGAGAGGAGCGCTACAATGAGCAGTTCTTC.

This sequence joins TRBV18 and TRBJ2-2, with a tentative D call TRBD2 (6 bases). Deletions cut 2 bases from V and 0 bases from J, with 10 bases between. The CDR3 totals 16 residues. The germline V gene encodes CDR1 KGHSH and CDR2 LQKENI. The chain's CDR3 is CASSPTLAPNTGELFF. CDR3 coding DNA: TGTGCCAGCTCACCAACTCTAGCGCCGAACACCGGGGAGCTGTTTTTT.

CDR3 protein: CASRPLAGGPNEQFF. In nucleotides, the CDR3 is TGTGCCAGCAGGCCTCTAGCGGGAGGGCCTAATGAGCAGTTCTTC. The chain links TRBV27 to TRBJ2-1; 12 nucleotides agree with TRBD2. The trim removed 6 bases at V and 7 bases at J, leaving 7 bases unmatched. The CDR3 loop spans 15 amino acids. The germline V gene encodes CDR1 MNHEY and CDR2 SMNVEV (reference sequence).

V gene TRBV10-3 combines with J gene TRBJ1-6; D gene uncertain. Germline loops: CDR1 ENHRY, CDR2 SYGVKD. Trimming took off 2 bases at V and 3 bases at J, with 14 bases between the two ends. The CDR3 is made up of 17 amino acids. DNA of the CDR3: TGTGCCATCAGTGAGCGCGGGGAGTTGAGCTATAATTCACCCCTCCACTTT. It is translated as CAISERGELSYNSPLHF.

The V gene is TRBV6-2 or TRBV6-3, the J gene TRBJ1-1; 9 bases agree with TRBD1. Germline trimming cut 1 base from V and 3 bases from J; bases unmatched to any gene: 6. The germline V gene has CDR1 MNHEY and CDR2 SVGEGT. CDR3 size: 16 residues. CDR3 residues: CASSYLRRQGDTEAFF. The DNA for the CDR3 is TGTGCCAGCAGTTACTTAAGGAGACAGGGGGACACTGAAGCTTTCTTT.

This rearrangement joins TRBV14 to TRBJ2-7; D gene unclear. Germline CDR1 reads SGHDN; CDR2 reads FVKESK. The CDR3 runs 14 residues. Trimming stripped 3 bases from V and 3 bases from J, with 12 bases between. The CDR3 sequence is CASSHLGINYEQYF. The CDR3 nucleotides read TGTGCCAGCAGCCATCTGGGGATTAACTACGAGCAGTACTTC.

This clone appeared a single time. The chain uses TRBV29-1 and TRBJ2-1, with D perhaps matching TRBD2 (6 bases). The CDR3 extends over 12 amino acids. CDR1 SQVTM and CDR2 ANQGSEA come from the germline V gene. Trimming stripped 6 bases from V and 6 bases from J, with 12 bases between. The CDR3 here is CSVAGLSNEQFF. The CDR3 bases are TGCAGCGTGGCGGGACTTAGCAATGAGCAGTTCTTC.

CDR3 DNA: TGTGCCAGCGTTGCTAGCGGGGATACGCAGTATTTT. This codes for CASVASGDTQYF. The chain recombines TRBV2 with TRBJ2-3; 8 bases match TRBD2. This CDR3 is 12 amino acids long. The J segment lost 6 bases and the V segment lost 8 bases, leaving 4 bases of the junction unmatched. Germline V gene data show CDR1 as SNHLY and CDR2 as FYNNEI.

The rearrangement links TRBV6-1 to TRBJ2-4; TRBD1 agrees at 11 bases. The CDR3 length is 19 residues. The germline V gene has CDR1 MNHNS and CDR2 SASEGT. V shed 2 bases and J 0 bases; nucleotides not matched to a gene: 9. The CDR3 bases are TGTGCCAGCAGTGAAAGCGGACAGGGGGCTGGAGTAGCCAAAAACATTCAGTACTTC. Translation: CASSESGQGAGVAKNIQYF.

V and J are TRBV30 and TRBJ1-3; possible D gene TRBD1, 6 bases. V shed 0 bases and J shed 5 bases, with 14 bases lying between them. The CDR3 totals 15 residues. The germline gives CDR1 GTSNPN, CDR2 SVGIG (reference sequence). CDR3: CAWSVPRDNRNTIYF. In DNA, the CDR3 is TGTGCCTGGAGTGTACCCAGGGACAATCGAAACACCATATATTTT.

This chain joins TRBV7-2 and TRBJ1-2; weak D call: TRBD1 (5 bases). Germline V gene lookup returns CDR1 SGHTA and CDR2 FQGNSA. CDR3 length: 12 amino acids. V was clipped by 4 bases and J by 12 bases, with 15 bases between them. CDR3 sequence (DNA): TGTGCCAGCAGCTCAGGGACTCTCCGGGACACCTTC. It specifies CASSSGTLRDTF.

The chain uses TRBV27 and TRBJ1-3; D unresolved. V lost 1 base and J lost 0, with 13 bases in between. Germline V lookup: CDR1 MNHEY, CDR2 SMNVEV (reference sequence). The CDR3 extends over 17 amino acids. CDR3 region: CASSLYSPTFSGNTIYF. DNA for the CDR3: TGTGCCAGCAGTTTATATTCCCCCACATTCTCTGGAAACACCATATATTTT.

This clone was seen only once. The chain employs TRBV10-3 and TRBJ1-2, with a tentative D call TRBD1 (5 bases). The CDR3 is made up of 16 amino acids. V lost 0 bases and J lost 7, with 18 bases in between. Germline V lookup: CDR1 ENHRY, CDR2 SYGVKD. CDR3 sequence: CAISESAQVTGSGYTF. Written as DNA, the CDR3 is TGTGCCATCAGTGAGTCGGCCCAAGTTACAGGATCTGGCTACACCTTC.

V usage is TRBV19 and J usage is TRBJ2-3; no clear D gene. V lost 3 bases and J 5 bases, leaving 12 bases between the germline ends. This CDR3 spans 14 amino acids. Germline CDR1 LNHDA, CDR2 SQIVND (reference sequence). The DNA of the CDR3 is TGTGCCAGTAGTATCGAGTTCGTGGAAGATACGCAGTATTTT. Its translation: CASSIEFVEDTQYF.

In its sample, this clone was seen a few times. V gene TRBV10-3 combines with J gene TRBJ2-7, with TRBD1 identical over 9 bases. The CDR3 is 14 residues long. V lost 10 bases and J lost 0; bases outside the gene matches: 7. CDR1 and CDR2 from the germline V gene are ENHRY and SYGVKD. This chain's CDR3 is CASTGTGYSYEQYF. The CDR3 DNA reads TGTGCCAGTACCGGGACAGGGTACTCCTACGAGCAGTACTTC.